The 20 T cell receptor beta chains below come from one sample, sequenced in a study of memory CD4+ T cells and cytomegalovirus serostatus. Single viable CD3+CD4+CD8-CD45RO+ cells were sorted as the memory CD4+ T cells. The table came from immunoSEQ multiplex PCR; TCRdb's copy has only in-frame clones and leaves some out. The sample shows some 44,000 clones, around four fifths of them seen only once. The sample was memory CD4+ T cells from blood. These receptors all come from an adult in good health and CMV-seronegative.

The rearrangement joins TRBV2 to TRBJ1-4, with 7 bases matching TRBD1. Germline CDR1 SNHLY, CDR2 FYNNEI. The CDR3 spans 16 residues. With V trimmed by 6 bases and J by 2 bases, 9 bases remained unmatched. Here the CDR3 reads CASRLNEGATNEKLFF. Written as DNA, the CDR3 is TGTGCCAGCAGACTCAACGAGGGGGCGACTAATGAAAAACTGTTTTTT.

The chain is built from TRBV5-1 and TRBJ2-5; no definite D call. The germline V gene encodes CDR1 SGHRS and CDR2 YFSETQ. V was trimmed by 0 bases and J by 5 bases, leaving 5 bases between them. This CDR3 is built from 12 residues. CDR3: CASSLAMETQYF. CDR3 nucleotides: TGCGCCAGCAGCTTGGCCATGGAGACCCAGTACTTC.

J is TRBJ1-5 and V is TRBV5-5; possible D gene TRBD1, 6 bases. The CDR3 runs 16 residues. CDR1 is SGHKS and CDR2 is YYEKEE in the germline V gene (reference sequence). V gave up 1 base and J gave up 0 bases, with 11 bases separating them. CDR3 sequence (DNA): TGTGCCAGCAGCTTGTACAGGGATGTTAGCAATCAGCCCCAGCATTTT. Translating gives CASSLYRDVSNQPQHF.

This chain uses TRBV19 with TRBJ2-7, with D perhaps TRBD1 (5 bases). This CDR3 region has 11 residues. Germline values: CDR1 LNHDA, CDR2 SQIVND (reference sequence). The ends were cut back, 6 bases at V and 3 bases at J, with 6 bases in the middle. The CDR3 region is CASRRGYEQYF. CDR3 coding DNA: TGTGCCAGTAGAAGGGGCTACGAGCAGTACTTC. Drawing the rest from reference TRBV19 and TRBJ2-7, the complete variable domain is DGGITQSPKYLFRKEGQNVTLSCEQNLNHDAMYWYRQDPGQGLRLIYYSQIVNDFQKGDIAEGYSVSREKKESFPLTVTSAQKNPTAFYLCASRRGYEQYFGPGTRLTVT.

CDR3 region: CASSSETSGGSGELFF. The CDR3 bases are TGTGCCAGCAGCTCAGAGACTAGCGGGGGATCCGGGGAGCTGTTTTTT. The genes are TRBV11-1 and TRBJ2-2; 12 bases agree with TRBD2. The CDR3 totals 16 residues. The germline V gene has CDR1 SGHAT and CDR2 FQDESV (reference sequence). V gave up 4 bases and J gave up 6 bases; unmatched junction bases: 6.

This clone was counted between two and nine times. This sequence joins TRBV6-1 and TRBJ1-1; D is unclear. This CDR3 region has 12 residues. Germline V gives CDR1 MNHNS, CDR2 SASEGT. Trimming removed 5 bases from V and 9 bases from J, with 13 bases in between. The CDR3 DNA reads TGTGCCAGCAGTCGCGACGGAATACAAGCTTTCTTT. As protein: CASSRDGIQAFF.

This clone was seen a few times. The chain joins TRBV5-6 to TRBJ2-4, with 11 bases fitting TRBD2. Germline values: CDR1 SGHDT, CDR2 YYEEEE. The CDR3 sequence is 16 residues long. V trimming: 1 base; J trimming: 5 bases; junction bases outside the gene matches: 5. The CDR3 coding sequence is TGTGCCAGCAGCTTGACTAGCGGGGGTTGGGAAAACATTCAGTACTTC. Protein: CASSLTSGGWENIQYF. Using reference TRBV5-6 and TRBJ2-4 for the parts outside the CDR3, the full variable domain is DAGVTQSPTHLIKTRGQQVTLRCSPKSGHDTVSWYQQALGQGPQFIFQYYEEEERQRGNFPDRFSGHQFPNYSSELNVNALLLGDSALYLCASSLTSGGWENIQYFGAGTRLSVL.

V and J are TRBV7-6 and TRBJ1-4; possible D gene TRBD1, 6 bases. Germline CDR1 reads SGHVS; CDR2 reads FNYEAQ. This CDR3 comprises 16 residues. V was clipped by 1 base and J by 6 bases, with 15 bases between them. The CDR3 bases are TGTGCCAGCAGCTTAGGACTCCCGGGGGCGGATGAAAAACTGTTTTTT. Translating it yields CASSLGLPGADEKLFF.

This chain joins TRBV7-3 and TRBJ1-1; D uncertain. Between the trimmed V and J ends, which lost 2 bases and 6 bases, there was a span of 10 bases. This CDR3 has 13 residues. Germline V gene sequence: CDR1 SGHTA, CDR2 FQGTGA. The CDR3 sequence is CASSLAGSAEAFF. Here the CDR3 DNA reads TGTGCCAGCAGCTTAGCGGGGAGCGCTGAAGCTTTCTTT. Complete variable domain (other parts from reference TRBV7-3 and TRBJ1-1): GAGVSQTPSNKVTEKGKYVELRCDPISGHTALYWYRQSLGQGPEFLIYFQGTGAADDSGLPNDRFFAVRPEGSVSTLKIQRTERGDSAVYLCASSLAGSAEAFFGQGTRLTVV.

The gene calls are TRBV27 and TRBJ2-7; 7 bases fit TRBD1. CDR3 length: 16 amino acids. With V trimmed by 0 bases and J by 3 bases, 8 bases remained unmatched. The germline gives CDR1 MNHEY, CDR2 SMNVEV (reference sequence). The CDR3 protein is CASSLSRTGQDYEQYF. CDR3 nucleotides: TGTGCCAGCAGTTTATCCAGGACAGGCCAGGACTACGAGCAGTACTTC.

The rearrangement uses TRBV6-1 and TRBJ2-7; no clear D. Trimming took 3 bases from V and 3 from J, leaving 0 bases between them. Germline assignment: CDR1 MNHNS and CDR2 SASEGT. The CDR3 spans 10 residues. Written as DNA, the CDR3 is TGTGCCAGCAGTGACTACGAGCAGTACTTC. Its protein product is CASSDYEQYF.

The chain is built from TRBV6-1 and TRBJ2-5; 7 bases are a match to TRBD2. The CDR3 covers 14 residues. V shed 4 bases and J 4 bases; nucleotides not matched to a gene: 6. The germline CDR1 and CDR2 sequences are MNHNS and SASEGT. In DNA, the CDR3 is TGTGCCAGCAGTGGTGGACTAGTGCGAGAGACCCAGTACTTC. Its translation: CASSGGLVRETQYF.

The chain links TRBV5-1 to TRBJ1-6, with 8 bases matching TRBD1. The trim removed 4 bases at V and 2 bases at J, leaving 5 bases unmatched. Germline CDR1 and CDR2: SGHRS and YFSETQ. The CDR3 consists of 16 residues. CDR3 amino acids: CASSPQGQAYNSPLHF. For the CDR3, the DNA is TGCGCCAGCAGCCCGCAGGGACAGGCCTATAATTCACCCCTCCACTTT.

CDR3 protein: CASSDPQGSNEKLFF. The CDR3 DNA sequence: TGCGCCAGCAGCGACCCACAGGGATCTAATGAAAAACTGTTTTTT. V gene TRBV5-1 combines with J gene TRBJ1-4, with D possibly being TRBD1 (6 bases). Germline V lookup: CDR1 SGHRS, CDR2 YFSETQ. V was cut by 4 bases and J by 3 bases, with 13 bases left in between. This CDR3 is built from 15 residues.

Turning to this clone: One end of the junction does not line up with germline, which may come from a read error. The CDR3 loop is CASSAMGTGDF. In nucleotides, the CDR3 is TGTGCCAGCAGCGCCATGGGGACGGGGGACTTC. The rearrangement links TRBV5-6 to TRBJ2-7, with a possible D match to TRBD2 (6 bases). Germline V gene data show CDR1 as SGHDT and CDR2 as YYEEEE. There are 11 residues in the CDR3.

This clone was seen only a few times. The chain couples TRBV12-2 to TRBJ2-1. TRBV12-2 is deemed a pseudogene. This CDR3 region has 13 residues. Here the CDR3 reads CASRLAVDNEQFF. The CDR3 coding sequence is TGTGCAAGTCGCTTAGCGGTGGACAATGAGCAGTTCTTC.

CDR3 coding DNA: TGTGCCAGCACCCTAAGGGCAGATGGCAATCAGCCCCAGCATTTT. Its translation: CASTLRADGNQPQHF. The rearrangement uses TRBV7-2 and TRBJ1-5; no reliable D call. The CDR3 covers 15 residues. Germline lookup yields CDR1 SGHTA and CDR2 FQGNSA. V was trimmed by 7 bases and J by 2 bases, leaving 15 bases between them.

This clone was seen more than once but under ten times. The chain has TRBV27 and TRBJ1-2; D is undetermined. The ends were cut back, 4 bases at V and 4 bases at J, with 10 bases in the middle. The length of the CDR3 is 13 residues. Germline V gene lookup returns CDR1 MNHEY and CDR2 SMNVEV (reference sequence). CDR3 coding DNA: TGTGCCAGCAGTTCGGACGTGGGCTATGGCTACACCTTC. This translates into CASSSDVGYGYTF.

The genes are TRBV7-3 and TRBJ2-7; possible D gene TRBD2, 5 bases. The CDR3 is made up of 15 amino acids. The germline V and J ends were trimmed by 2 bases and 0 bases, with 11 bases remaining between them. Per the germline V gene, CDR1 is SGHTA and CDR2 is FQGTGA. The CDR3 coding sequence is TGTGCCAGCAGCTTAGGTACGGGAATCTCCTACGAGCAGTACTTC. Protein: CASSLGTGISYEQYF.

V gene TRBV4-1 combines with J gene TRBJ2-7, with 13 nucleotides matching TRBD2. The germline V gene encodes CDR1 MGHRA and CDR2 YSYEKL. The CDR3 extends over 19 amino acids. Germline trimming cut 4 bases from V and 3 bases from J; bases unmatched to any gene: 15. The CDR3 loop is CASSPRGLAGLTRLYEQYF. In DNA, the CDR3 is TGCGCCAGCAGCCCCCGGGGACTAGCGGGACTTACAAGACTCTACGAGCAGTACTTC.